This T cell receptor beta chain was retrieved from a study of T cell responses to AZD1222 COVID-19 vaccine. Findings of the study overall: Repertoire samples came only from after the peak T cell response. Reportedly, nearly half the spike-specific TCRs target unmutated variant regions. Mostly white British, mostly female donors; authors suggested clonal diversity may be underestimated.

The CDR3 is 14 residues long. V trimming: 5 bases; J trimming: 6 bases; junction bases outside the gene matches: 7. Germline CDR1 SEHNR, CDR2 FQNEAQ (reference sequence). Produced via immunoSEQ multiplex PCR; TCRdb's table is partial and in-frame only. Among around 200,000 clones listed, 85% to 95% were seen once. Concerning this clone: Antigen: not known.

The chain links TRBV7-9 to TRBJ2-4; 7 bases are shared with TRBD2. This receptor was obtained from an adult in good health. Sequenced here: peripheral blood, sampled on day 0 of AZD1222 vaccination. For the CDR3, the DNA is TGTGCCAGCAGCCAAGGGACTACCGTAAACATTCAGTACTTC. As protein: CASSQGTTVNIQYF. The full variable domain, completed using reference TRBV7-9 and TRBJ2-4, is DTGVSQNPRHKITKRGQNVTFRCDPISEHNRLYWYRQTLGQGPEFLTYFQNEAQLEKSRLLSDRFSAERPKGSFSTLEIQRTEQGDSAMYLCASSQGTTVNIQYFGAGTRLSVL.